Listed below are T cell receptor beta chains from one sample, sequenced in a study of OX40 agonist ivuxolimab in advanced cancers. Libraries were prepared by immunoSEQ multiplex PCR; TCRdb keeps only in-frame clonotypes and omits some of them. The sample has about 84,000 clones; approximately 80% are singletons. The specimen was CD4+ or CD8+ T cells sorted from blood, collected in a trial of the OX40 agonist ivuxolimab. These receptors originate from an adult with an advanced solid tumor such as melanoma, head and neck, liver or kidney cancer. CDR3s include the opening cysteine and the closing phenylalanine or tryptophan. Each record gives: CDR3 length, D gene, V gene, J gene, clone size, CDR3 protein, CDR3 DNA. D genes are given only for firm matches. The size field is filled for only some rows; it gives once, few, many or a size class.

cdr3_length: 14; d_call: TRBD2; v_call: TRBV7-2; j_call: TRBJ2-7; clone_size: NA; cdr3_aa: CASIGGGGAYEQYF; cdr3_nt: TGTGCCAGCATCGGCGGGGGTGGGGCCTACGAGCAGTACTTC
cdr3_length: 14; d_call: NA; v_call: TRBV4-3; j_call: TRBJ2-3; clone_size: NA; cdr3_aa: CASSEVGRTDTQYF; cdr3_nt: TGCGCCAGCAGCGAAGTGGGCCGCACAGATACGCAGTATTTT
cdr3_length: 15; d_call: NA; v_call: TRBV7-2; j_call: TRBJ1-2; clone_size: few; cdr3_aa: CASSLGIGGAGRYTF; cdr3_nt: TGTGCCAGCAGCTTAGGAATAGGAGGGGCTGGGCGCTACACCTTC
cdr3_length: 15; d_call: TRBD2; v_call: TRBV5-8; j_call: TRBJ2-3; clone_size: NA; cdr3_aa: CASSPAAGGTDTQYF; cdr3_nt: TGTGCCAGCAGCCCTGCAGCGGGGGGGACGGATACGCAGTATTTT
cdr3_length: 15; d_call: TRBD2; v_call: TRBV6-1; j_call: TRBJ2-1; clone_size: NA; cdr3_aa: CASTKRESSYNEQFF; cdr3_nt: TGTGCCAGCACCAAGCGGGAGAGCTCCTACAATGAGCAGTTCTTC
cdr3_length: 16; d_call: TRBD2; v_call: TRBV4-2; j_call: TRBJ2-5; clone_size: NA; cdr3_aa: CASSQTLAGSQETQYF; cdr3_nt: TGTGCCAGCAGCCAAACCCTAGCGGGGTCTCAAGAGACCCAGTACTTC
cdr3_length: 16; d_call: NA; v_call: TRBV12-2; j_call: TRBJ1-1; clone_size: NA; cdr3_aa: CASRLAPQGLGTEAFF; cdr3_nt: TGTGCAAGTCGCTTAGCGCCACAGGGGTTAGGCACTGAAGCTTTCTTT
cdr3_length: 16; d_call: NA; v_call: TRBV18; j_call: TRBJ2-3; clone_size: NA; cdr3_aa: CASSLNTVTSTDTQYF; cdr3_nt: TGTGCCAGCTCTCTTAACACGGTCACTAGCACAGATACGCAGTATTTT
cdr3_length: 14; d_call: NA; v_call: TRBV2; j_call: TRBJ1-2; clone_size: NA; cdr3_aa: CASTQRGDNYGYTF; cdr3_nt: TGTGCCAGCACCCAGAGGGGGGATAACTATGGCTACACCTTC
cdr3_length: 16; d_call: NA; v_call: TRBV19; j_call: TRBJ2-1; clone_size: NA; cdr3_aa: CASSARQVNSYNEQFF; cdr3_nt: TGTGCCAGTAGTGCTCGACAGGTGAACTCCTACAATGAGCAGTTCTTC
cdr3_length: 21; d_call: TRBD1; v_call: TRBV28; j_call: TRBJ2-4; clone_size: NA; cdr3_aa: CASSPTRGQGRSGYSKNIQYF; cdr3_nt: TGTGCCAGCAGCCCTACCCGAGGACAGGGGAGGTCGGGTTATAGCAAAAACATTCAGTACTTC
cdr3_length: 16; d_call: TRBD2; v_call: TRBV5-1; j_call: TRBJ2-3; clone_size: NA; cdr3_aa: CASSSGTSGGTDTQYF; cdr3_nt: TGCGCCAGCAGCTCCGGGACTAGCGGCGGCACAGATACGCAGTATTTT
cdr3_length: 12; d_call: NA; v_call: TRBV29-1; j_call: TRBJ2-3; clone_size: NA; cdr3_aa: CSVAQDTDTQYF; cdr3_nt: TGCAGCGTTGCTCAGGACACAGATACGCAGTATTTT
cdr3_length: 14; d_call: TRBD1; v_call: TRBV6-5; j_call: TRBJ1-5; clone_size: NA; cdr3_aa: CASSPGQGDQPQHF; cdr3_nt: TGTGCCAGCAGCCCGGGACAGGGGGATCAGCCCCAGCATTTT
cdr3_length: 12; d_call: NA; v_call: TRBV30; j_call: TRBJ1-1; clone_size: NA; cdr3_aa: CAWSGGRDEAFF; cdr3_nt: TGTGCCTGGAGTGGAGGGAGGGATGAAGCTTTCTTT
cdr3_length: 16; d_call: NA; v_call: TRBV18; j_call: TRBJ1-1; clone_size: NA; cdr3_aa: CASSPVAPELGTEAFF; cdr3_nt: TGTGCCAGCTCACCTGTCGCTCCGGAATTGGGCACTGAAGCTTTCTTT
cdr3_length: 15; d_call: NA; v_call: TRBV6-6; j_call: TRBJ2-7; clone_size: NA; cdr3_aa: CASSSPSTVGFEQYF; cdr3_nt: TGTGCCAGCAGCAGCCCCAGTACAGTGGGTTTCGAGCAGTACTTC
cdr3_length: 16; d_call: TRBD1; v_call: TRBV5-1; j_call: TRBJ2-3; clone_size: NA; cdr3_aa: CASSLEARGFTDTQYF; cdr3_nt: TGCGCCAGCAGCTTGGAAGCCAGGGGGTTCACAGATACGCAGTATTTT
cdr3_length: 14; d_call: TRBD1; v_call: TRBV27; j_call: TRBJ1-5; clone_size: NA; cdr3_aa: CASSTGQGAQPQHF; cdr3_nt: TGTGCCAGCAGTACGGGACAGGGGGCACAGCCCCAGCATTTT
cdr3_length: 13; d_call: NA; v_call: TRBV6-5; j_call: TRBJ1-5; clone_size: NA; cdr3_aa: CASSPGEGQPQHF; cdr3_nt: TGTGCCAGTAGTCCGGGGGAAGGTCAGCCCCAGCATTTT
cdr3_length: 14; d_call: TRBD1; v_call: TRBV19; j_call: TRBJ2-2; clone_size: NA; cdr3_aa: CASSISTGAGELFF; cdr3_nt: TGTGCCAGTAGTATTTCGACAGGGGCCGGGGAGCTGTTTTTT
cdr3_length: 17; d_call: NA; v_call: TRBV18; j_call: TRBJ2-1; clone_size: NA; cdr3_aa: CASSRGAQGFSYNEQFF; cdr3_nt: TGTGCCAGCTCCCGCGGTGCTCAGGGGTTCTCCTACAATGAGCAGTTCTTC
cdr3_length: 13; d_call: NA; v_call: TRBV7-6; j_call: TRBJ1-1; clone_size: NA; cdr3_aa: CASTQGVDTEAFF; cdr3_nt: TGTGCCAGCACCCAAGGGGTGGACACTGAAGCTTTCTTT
cdr3_length: 14; d_call: TRBD1; v_call: TRBV4-3; j_call: TRBJ1-1; clone_size: NA; cdr3_aa: CASSQLQGATEAFF; cdr3_nt: TGCGCCAGCAGCCAACTACAGGGGGCGACTGAAGCTTTCTTT
cdr3_length: 16; d_call: TRBD2; v_call: TRBV5-1; j_call: TRBJ2-5; clone_size: NA; cdr3_aa: CASSPGTSGVQETQYF; cdr3_nt: TGCGCCAGCAGCCCCGGGACTAGCGGGGTCCAAGAGACCCAGTACTTC
cdr3_length: 16; d_call: NA; v_call: TRBV4-1; j_call: TRBJ1-4; clone_size: NA; cdr3_aa: CASSQAPGRKGEKLFF; cdr3_nt: TGCGCCAGCAGCCAAGCCCCGGGGAGGAAGGGTGAAAAACTGTTTTTT
cdr3_length: 16; d_call: NA; v_call: TRBV7-2; j_call: TRBJ2-3; clone_size: NA; cdr3_aa: CASSLNGRGQTDTQYF; cdr3_nt: TGTGCCAGCAGCTTAAACGGGAGGGGGCAAACAGATACGCAGTATTTT
cdr3_length: 16; d_call: NA; v_call: TRBV7-2; j_call: TRBJ1-3; clone_size: NA; cdr3_aa: CASSRVRDLSGNTIYF; cdr3_nt: TGTGCCAGCAGCCGGGTGCGGGACCTCTCTGGAAACACCATATATTTT
cdr3_length: 15; d_call: NA; v_call: TRBV9; j_call: TRBJ2-1; clone_size: NA; cdr3_aa: CASSVRGAVYNEQFF; cdr3_nt: TGTGCCAGCAGCGTCCGGGGGGCTGTCTACAATGAGCAGTTCTTC
cdr3_length: 12; d_call: NA; v_call: TRBV28; j_call: TRBJ1-3; clone_size: NA; cdr3_aa: CASSLGGRTIYF; cdr3_nt: TGTGCCAGCAGTTTGGGTGGTCGCACCATATATTTT
cdr3_length: 14; d_call: NA; v_call: TRBV9; j_call: TRBJ2-5; clone_size: NA; cdr3_aa: CASSPGRYQETQYF; cdr3_nt: TGTGCCAGCAGCCCGGGGCGTTACCAAGAGACCCAGTACTTC
cdr3_length: 12; d_call: NA; v_call: TRBV6-5; j_call: TRBJ2-2; clone_size: NA; cdr3_aa: CASIGNTGELFF; cdr3_nt: TGTGCCAGCATAGGGAACACCGGGGAGCTGTTTTTT
cdr3_length: 15; d_call: NA; v_call: TRBV28; j_call: TRBJ1-3; clone_size: once; cdr3_aa: CASSLGRAGGNTIYF; cdr3_nt: TGTGCCAGCAGTTTGGGCAGGGCGGGTGGAAACACCATATATTTT
cdr3_length: 14; d_call: NA; v_call: TRBV6-5; j_call: TRBJ1-5; clone_size: NA; cdr3_aa: CASSRQEPYQPQHF; cdr3_nt: TGTGCCAGCAGCAGACAGGAGCCTTATCAGCCCCAGCATTTT
cdr3_length: 15; d_call: NA; v_call: TRBV5-4; j_call: TRBJ1-2; clone_size: NA; cdr3_aa: CASSLELGNFYGYTF; cdr3_nt: TGTGCCAGCAGCTTGGAGTTAGGGAACTTTTATGGCTACACCTTC
cdr3_length: 13; d_call: NA; v_call: TRBV5-6; j_call: TRBJ1-3; clone_size: NA; cdr3_aa: CASTAGKGNTIYF; cdr3_nt: TGTGCCAGCACGGCAGGGAAAGGAAACACCATATATTTT
cdr3_length: 16; d_call: TRBD1; v_call: TRBV5-6; j_call: TRBJ1-5; clone_size: NA; cdr3_aa: CASSLGGTGQNQPQHF; cdr3_nt: TGTGCCAGCAGCTTGGGGGGGACAGGACAAAATCAGCCCCAGCATTTT
cdr3_length: 15; d_call: TRBD2; v_call: TRBV5-4; j_call: TRBJ2-2; clone_size: NA; cdr3_aa: CASSQRGTVTGELFF; cdr3_nt: TGTGCCAGCAGCCAGCGGGGGACCGTCACCGGGGAGCTGTTTTTT
cdr3_length: 14; d_call: TRBD1; v_call: TRBV7-2; j_call: TRBJ2-7; clone_size: NA; cdr3_aa: CASSPRQGSYEQYF; cdr3_nt: TGTGCCAGCAGCCCCAGACAGGGATCTTACGAGCAGTACTTC
cdr3_length: 15; d_call: NA; v_call: TRBV27; j_call: TRBJ2-5; clone_size: NA; cdr3_aa: CASRPLADHQETQYF; cdr3_nt: TGTGCCAGCAGGCCTTTAGCGGATCACCAAGAGACCCAGTACTTC